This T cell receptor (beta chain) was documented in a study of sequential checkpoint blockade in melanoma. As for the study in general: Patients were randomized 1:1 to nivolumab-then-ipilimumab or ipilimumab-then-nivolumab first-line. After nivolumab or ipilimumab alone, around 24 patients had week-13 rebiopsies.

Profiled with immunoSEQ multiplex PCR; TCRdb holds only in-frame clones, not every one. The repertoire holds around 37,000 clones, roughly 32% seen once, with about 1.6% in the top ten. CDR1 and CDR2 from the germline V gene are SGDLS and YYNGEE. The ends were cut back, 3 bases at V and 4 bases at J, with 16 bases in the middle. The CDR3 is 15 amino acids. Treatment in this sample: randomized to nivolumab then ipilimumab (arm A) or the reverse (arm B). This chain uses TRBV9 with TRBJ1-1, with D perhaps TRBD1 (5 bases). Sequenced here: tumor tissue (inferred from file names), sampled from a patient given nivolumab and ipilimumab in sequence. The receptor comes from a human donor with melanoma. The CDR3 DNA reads TGTGCCAGCAGCGCCTCCGGGACGCAAGTCACTGAAGCTTTCTTT. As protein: CASSASGTQVTEAFF.